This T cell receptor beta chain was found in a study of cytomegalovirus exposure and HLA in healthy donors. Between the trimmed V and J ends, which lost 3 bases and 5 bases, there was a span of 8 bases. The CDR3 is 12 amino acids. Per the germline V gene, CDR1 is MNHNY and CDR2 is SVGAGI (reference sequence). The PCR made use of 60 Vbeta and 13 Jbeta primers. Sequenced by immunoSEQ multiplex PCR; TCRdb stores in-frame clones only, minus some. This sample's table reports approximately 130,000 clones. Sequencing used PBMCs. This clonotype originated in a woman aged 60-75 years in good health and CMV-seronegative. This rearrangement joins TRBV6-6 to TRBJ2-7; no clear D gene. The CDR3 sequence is CASSYFPDEQYF. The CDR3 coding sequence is TGTGCCAGCAGTTATTTCCCGGACGAGCAGTACTTC.